Each of the 14 T cell receptor beta chains below was sequenced from the same sample in a study of blood T cell repertoires in COVID-19 (dated by TCRdb to the early 2020s). The library was built by means of the immunoSEQ multiplex PCR assay. TCRdb re-hosts the immuneACCESS table, in-frame sequences only. Its copies lack some clones; in the studies checked, an unresolved V gene accounts for under half of them, and the cause for the rest is not known. The sample table contains roughly 250,000 clones; only one count was recorded for roughly nine tenths of them. Approximately 12% of the sample is taken by the ten largest. Input material: peripheral blood. The receptors were sampled from a woman aged 25 to 39 with COVID-19, enrolled during active disease.

CDR3 sequence: CASSLVPGGGRGETQYF. DNA for the CDR3: TGTGCCAGCAGCTTAGTCCCCGGCGGGGGCAGAGGAGAGACCCAGTACTTC. V is TRBV7-6 and J is TRBJ2-5; the D gene is possibly TRBD2 (7 bases). The CDR3 extends over 17 amino acids. Trimming removed 1 base at V and 4 bases at J, with 19 bases between. Germline lookup yields CDR1 SGHVS and CDR2 FNYEAQ. The whole variable domain, filled in from reference TRBV7-6 and TRBJ2-5, reads GAGVSQSPRYKVTKRGQDVALRCDPISGHVSLYWYRQALGQGPEFLTYFNYEAQQDKSGLPNDRFSAERPEGSISTLTIQRTEQRDSAMYRCASSLVPGGGRGETQYFGPGTRLLVL.

This clone was found a few times. CDR3 coding DNA: TGTGCCAGCAGCGCCGGGGGGTACTCTTCACCCCTCCACTTT. Residues: CASSAGGYSSPLHF. The genes are TRBV11-3 and TRBJ1-6, with D maybe TRBD1 (5 bases). This CDR3 comprises 14 residues. CDR1 is SGHNT and CDR2 is YENEEA in the germline V gene. Trimming pared 5 bases from V and 9 bases from J, leaving 14 bases between.

V and J are TRBV18 and TRBJ2-1; 10 bases are a match to TRBD1. The CDR3 covers 21 residues. Per the germline V gene, CDR1 is KGHSH and CDR2 is LQKENI. V shed 6 bases and J 2 bases; nucleotides not matched to a gene: 22. The CDR3 DNA sequence: TGTGCCAGCTCCGCTACTAGGGACAGGGGCCGTTTCGGGCGAACCTACAATGAGCAGTTCTTC. Translation: CASSATRDRGRFGRTYNEQFF.

This sequence joins TRBV11-2 and TRBJ2-7; D may be TRBD1 (5 bases). With 3 bases removed from V and 0 bases from J, the gap between germline ends came to 9 bases. This CDR3 is built from 14 residues. Per germline, CDR1 SGHAT and CDR2 FQNNGV. In nucleotides, the CDR3 is TGTGCCAGCAGCTTCTACAGGACCTCCTACGAGCAGTACTTC. Translated, it gives CASSFYRTSYEQYF.

This chain joins TRBV3-1 (or the pseudogene TRBV3-2) and TRBJ2-7, with D maybe TRBD1 (5 bases). CDR3 length equals 13 residues. The V gene lost 4 bases and the J gene lost 6 bases, with 13 bases spanning the gap. Germline loops: CDR1 LGHDT, CDR2 YNNKEL (reference sequence). CDR3 sequence: CASSRVGAGEQYF. The CDR3 nucleotides read TGTGCCAGCAGCCGCGTAGGGGCCGGCGAGCAGTACTTC.

The rearrangement joins TRBV30 to TRBJ1-5, with unresolved D. The V gene's germline CDR1 is GTSNPN and CDR2 SVGIG (reference sequence). The V gene lost 3 bases and the J gene lost 3 bases, with 12 bases spanning the gap. The CDR3 contains 14 residues. The CDR3 DNA reads as TGTGCCTGGAGGGAAAACAGCTTCAATCAGCCCCAGCATTTT. It encodes CAWRENSFNQPQHF.

This clone came up once. The chain links TRBV6-5 to TRBJ1-2; D is unclear. CDR3 length: 13 residues. Germline V gene data show CDR1 as MNHEY and CDR2 as SVGAGI. V lost 6 bases, J lost 8 bases, and 16 bases lay in between. The CDR3 DNA sequence: TGTGCCAGCAGACCTGAACAAGTATACGGCTACACCTTC. It is translated as CASRPEQVYGYTF.

J is TRBJ2-3 and V is TRBV5-4; a possible D gene is TRBD2 (6 bases). CDR1 and CDR2 from the germline V gene are SGHNT and YYREEE (reference sequence). The CDR3 runs to 16 residues. Between the trimmed V and J ends, which lost 4 bases and 0 bases, there was a span of 15 bases. The CDR3 here is CASSGAGGASTDTQYF. CDR3 DNA: TGTGCCAGCAGCGGTGCTGGCGGGGCTAGCACAGATACGCAGTATTTT.

The chain uses TRBV24-1 and TRBJ2-2; 8 nucleotides align to TRBD1. The CDR3 runs 16 residues. In germline, CDR1 is KGHDR, CDR2 SFDVKD. Trimming removed 4 bases from V and 6 bases from J; junction bases left unmatched: 9. The CDR3 nucleotides read TGTGCCACCAGTGACCAGGACAGGGACTCTTCCGGGGAGCTGTTTTTT. This codes for CATSDQDRDSSGELFF.

The chain joins TRBV10-1 to TRBJ2-1, with D perhaps TRBD1 (6 bases). CDR1 WNHNN and CDR2 SYGVQD come from the germline V gene (reference sequence). Trimming stripped 5 bases from V and 5 bases from J, with 16 bases between. CDR3 length: 15 residues. Here the CDR3 reads CASSWDTPGDNEQFF. CDR3 DNA sequence: TGCGCCAGCAGTTGGGACACCCCAGGGGACAATGAGCAGTTCTTC.

V is TRBV24-1 and J is TRBJ2-5; 9 bases are shared with TRBD1. V was clipped by 3 bases and J by 5 bases; unmatched bases: 6. Germline CDR1 and CDR2: KGHDR and SFDVKD. The CDR3 extends over 15 amino acids. The CDR3 loop reads CATSDVGTGWETQYF. In DNA form, the CDR3 reads TGTGCCACCAGTGATGTAGGGACAGGGTGGGAGACCCAGTACTTC.

The sample holds one count of this clone. The gene calls are TRBV6-2 or TRBV6-3 and TRBJ1-6, with unresolved D. The germline V gene encodes CDR1 MNHEY and CDR2 SVGEGT. CDR3 length equals 15 residues. Between the trimmed V and J ends, which lost 6 bases and 10 bases, there was a span of 19 bases. As DNA, the CDR3 is TGTGCCAGCAGGCCTTTCACGCCTGACTACTCACCCCTCCACTTT. Its translation is CASRPFTPDYSPLHF.

The chain couples TRBV12-3 or TRBV12-4 to TRBJ2-3, with 7 positions matching TRBD2. CDR3 length: 12 amino acids. V shed 4 bases and J 8 bases; nucleotides not matched to a gene: 3. CDR3 bases: TGTGCCAGCAGTTGGCGGGGGAGTACGCAGTATTTT. Protein sequence: CASSWRGSTQYF.

V is TRBV18 and J is TRBJ1-2; no reliable D call. The CDR3 sequence is 13 residues long. V lost 3 bases to trimming and J lost 4 bases, with 9 bases between them. Germline V gene data show CDR1 as KGHSH and CDR2 as LQKENI. The CDR3 DNA is TGTGCCAGCTCACCCCCGGTTTTCTATGGCTACACCTTC. Translating it yields CASSPPVFYGYTF.